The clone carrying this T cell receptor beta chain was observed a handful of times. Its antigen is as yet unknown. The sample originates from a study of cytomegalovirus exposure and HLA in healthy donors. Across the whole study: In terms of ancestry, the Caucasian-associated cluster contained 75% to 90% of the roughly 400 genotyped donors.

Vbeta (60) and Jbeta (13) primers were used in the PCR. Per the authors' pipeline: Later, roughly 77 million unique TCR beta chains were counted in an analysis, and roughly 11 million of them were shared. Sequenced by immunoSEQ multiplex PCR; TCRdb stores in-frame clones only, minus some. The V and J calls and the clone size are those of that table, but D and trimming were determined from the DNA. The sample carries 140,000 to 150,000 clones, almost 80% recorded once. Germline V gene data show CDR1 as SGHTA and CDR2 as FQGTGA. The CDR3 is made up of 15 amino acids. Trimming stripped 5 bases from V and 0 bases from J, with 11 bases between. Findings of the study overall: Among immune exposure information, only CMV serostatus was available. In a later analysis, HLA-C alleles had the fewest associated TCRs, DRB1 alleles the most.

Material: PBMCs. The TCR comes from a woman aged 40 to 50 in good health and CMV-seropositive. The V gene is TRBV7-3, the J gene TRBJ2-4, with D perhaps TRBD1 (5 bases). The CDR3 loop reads CASSTTGLAKNIQYF. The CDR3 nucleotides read TGTGCCAGCAGCACAACAGGATTAGCCAAAAACATTCAGTACTTC.